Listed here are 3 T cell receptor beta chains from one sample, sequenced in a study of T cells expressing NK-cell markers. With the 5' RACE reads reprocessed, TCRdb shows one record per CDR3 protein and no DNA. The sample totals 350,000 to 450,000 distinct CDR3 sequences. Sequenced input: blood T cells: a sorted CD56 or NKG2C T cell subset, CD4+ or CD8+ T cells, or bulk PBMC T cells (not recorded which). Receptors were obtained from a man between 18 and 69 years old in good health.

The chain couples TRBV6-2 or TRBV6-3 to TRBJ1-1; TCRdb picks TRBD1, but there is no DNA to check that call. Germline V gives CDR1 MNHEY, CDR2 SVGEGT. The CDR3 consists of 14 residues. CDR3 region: CASSPIHRGTEAFF.

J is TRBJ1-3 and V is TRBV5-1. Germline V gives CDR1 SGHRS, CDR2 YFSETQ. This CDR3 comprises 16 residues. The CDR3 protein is CASSLEAVHSGNTIYF.

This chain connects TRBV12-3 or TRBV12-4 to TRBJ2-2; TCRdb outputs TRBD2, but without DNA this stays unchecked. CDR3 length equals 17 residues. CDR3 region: CASSPLGLAGGSGELFF.